What follows are 21 T cell receptor beta chains derived from one specimen sequenced in a study of cytomegalovirus exposure and HLA in healthy donors. PCR used 60 Vbeta primers and 13 Jbeta primers. The assay was immunoSEQ multiplex PCR, and TCRdb's table has in-frame clones only and misses some. The sample contains approximately 150,000 clones, roughly 85% of which appear only once. The material sequenced was PBMCs. The receptors shown here come from a man aged 25-45 years in good health and CMV-seronegative.

This chain uses TRBV5-1 with TRBJ2-7, with D possibly being TRBD2 (7 bases). Germline V CDR1 and CDR2: SGHRS, YFSETQ. This CDR3 has 14 residues. Trimming stripped 1 base from V and 6 bases from J, with 14 bases between. CDR3 amino acids: CASSLTGGSPEQYF. As DNA, the CDR3 is TGCGCCAGCAGCTTGACGGGGGGCTCCCCCGAGCAGTACTTC.

The V and J genes are TRBV7-6 and TRBJ2-7; 7 nucleotides line up with TRBD2. With 5 bases clipped from V and 0 bases from J, the junction kept 13 bases outside the gene matches. The CDR3 length is 17 residues. CDR1 is SGHVS and CDR2 is FNYEAQ in the germline V gene. CDR3 in amino acids: CASSPSGLAVSSYEQYF. The CDR3 nucleotides read TGTGCCAGCAGCCCGTCCGGTCTAGCGGTTAGCTCCTACGAGCAGTACTTC.

The chain uses TRBV5-1 and TRBJ1-2, with 7 bases fitting TRBD1. Trimming removed 2 bases from V and 7 bases from J; junction bases left unmatched: 5. The CDR3 has 13 amino acids. Per germline, CDR1 SGHRS and CDR2 YFSETQ. In nucleotides, the CDR3 is TGCGCCAGCAGCTTAACAGGGGATCTTGGCTACACCTTC. This gives the protein CASSLTGDLGYTF.

The J gene is TRBJ1-1, the V gene TRBV6-5; possibly TRBD1 for D (6 bases). This CDR3 has 13 amino acids. Between the trimmed V and J ends, which lost 5 bases and 8 bases, there was a span of 15 bases. Germline V gene sequence: CDR1 MNHEY, CDR2 SVGAGI. For the CDR3, the DNA is TGTGCCAGCAGTCTAACAGGGAGCTCAGAAGCTTTCTTT. Residues: CASSLTGSSEAFF.

Only a few counts were recorded for this clone. This chain connects TRBV5-1 to TRBJ2-3; D might be TRBD1 (5 bases). This CDR3 is built from 14 residues. Trimming stripped 6 bases from V and 0 bases from J, with 11 bases between. Germline V CDR1 and CDR2: SGHRS, YFSETQ. DNA for the CDR3: TGCGCCAGCAACCAGGGCGTTAGCACAGATACGCAGTATTTT. Translated, it gives CASNQGVSTDTQYF.

The table lists this clone with a count of one. This rearrangement joins TRBV5-4 to TRBJ1-6; a possible D gene is TRBD1 (5 bases). The CDR3 covers 15 residues. Trimming removed 3 bases from V and 10 bases from J, with 17 bases in between. The germline CDR1 and CDR2 sequences are SGHNT and YYREEE (reference sequence). CDR3: CASSWGPGSRSPLHF. The CDR3, as DNA: TGTGCCAGCAGCTGGGGCCCAGGTAGTCGATCACCCCTCCACTTT.

V and J are TRBV5-1 and TRBJ2-2, with TRBD2 matching 7 bases. J was trimmed by 4 bases and V by 7 bases; bases with no gene match: 10. The CDR3 covers 15 residues. Germline values: CDR1 SGHRS, CDR2 YFSETQ. The CDR3 region has the DNA TGCGCCAGCGGCCCTCCTAGCGGCCCCACCGGGGAGCTGTTTTTT. Translating gives CASGPPSGPTGELFF.

This clone was observed once. The chain employs TRBV19 and TRBJ1-2, with D hard to call. CDR1 and CDR2 (germline): LNHDA, SQIVND (reference sequence). The CDR3 is 14 amino acids. V dropped 4 bases and J dropped 6 bases, with 15 bases sitting between them. CDR3 bases: TGTGCCAGTAGTACATTGGAAGTACGGGATGGCTACACCTTC. This sequence encodes CASSTLEVRDGYTF.

The chain is built from TRBV25-1 and TRBJ2-2; possibly TRBD1 for D (5 bases). V was shortened by 3 bases and J by 3 bases, with 8 bases between the two germline ends. CDR1 is MGHDK and CDR2 is SYGVNS in the germline V gene. This CDR3 spans 14 amino acids. The CDR3: CASSEMGHTGELFF. CDR3 nucleotide sequence: TGTGCCAGCAGTGAGATGGGGCACACCGGGGAGCTGTTTTTT.

Concerning this clone: Other DNA sequences in the same sample also yield this CDR3. V and J are TRBV7-2 and TRBJ1-1; possibly TRBD1 for D (5 bases). CDR1 is SGHTA, CDR2 FQGNSA, per germline. V dropped 5 bases and J dropped 0 bases, with 10 bases sitting between them. The CDR3 totals 14 residues. CDR3 bases: TGTGCCAGCAGCCTCGGACAACTGAACACTGAAGCTTTCTTT. Protein: CASSLGQLNTEAFF.

This sequence joins TRBV11-3 and TRBJ2-7; a possible D gene is TRBD1 (6 bases). V shed 5 bases and J shed 2 bases, with 16 bases lying between them. The CDR3 loop spans 15 amino acids. CDR1 and CDR2 from the germline V gene are SGHNT and YENEEA. The chain's CDR3 is CASSPRGGDTYEQYF. The CDR3 DNA reads TGTGCCAGCAGCCCCCGAGGGGGAGACACCTACGAGCAGTACTTC.

This chain's CDR3 is CASSLLTDTQYF. The CDR3 coding sequence is TGCGCCAGCAGCCTTCTCACAGATACGCAGTATTTT. The rearrangement uses TRBV5-1 and TRBJ2-3; no definite D call. Per the germline V gene, CDR1 is SGHRS and CDR2 is YFSETQ. V was pared by 4 bases and J by 2 bases, with 5 bases between. The CDR3 consists of 12 residues.

The chain recombines TRBV7-2 with TRBJ2-1; D is uncertain. Trimming left V 1 base short and J 8 bases short, with 12 bases between. The length of the CDR3 is 14 residues. Germline CDR1 is SGHTA and CDR2 is FQGNSA. CDR3 nucleotide sequence: TGTGCCAGCAGCTTAGGGATTTATGCGGATGAGCAGTTCTTC. This gives the protein CASSLGIYADEQFF.

The genes are TRBV5-6 and TRBJ2-5, with D maybe TRBD2 (5 bases). This CDR3 has 14 residues. Trimming took 4 bases from V and 7 from J, leaving 17 bases between them. Germline-derived CDR1 and CDR2 are SGHDT and YYEEEE. The CDR3 DNA reads TGTGCCAGCAGCACCTTTTCCGGGGTGGCGACCCAGTACTTC. Its translation is CASSTFSGVATQYF. The whole variable domain, filled in from reference TRBV5-6 and TRBJ2-5, reads DAGVTQSPTHLIKTRGQQVTLRCSPKSGHDTVSWYQQALGQGPQFIFQYYEEEERQRGNFPDRFSGHQFPNYSSELNVNALLLGDSALYLCASSTFSGVATQYFGPGTRLLVL.

This chain links TRBV5-6 with TRBJ1-1; 8 nucleotides align to TRBD1. After removal of 0 bases from V and 7 bases from J, the junction contained 8 bases not matched to a gene. CDR3 size: 15 residues. Germline V lookup: CDR1 SGHDT, CDR2 YYEEEE. The CDR3 protein is CASSLVSGGVFEAFF. In DNA, the CDR3 is TGTGCCAGCAGCTTGGTGTCAGGGGGCGTTTTTGAAGCTTTCTTT.

The chain combines TRBV5-1 with TRBJ2-3; D unclear. This CDR3 is 16 amino acids long. V was pared by 0 bases and J by 6 bases, with 17 bases between. Germline V lookup: CDR1 SGHRS, CDR2 YFSETQ. The CDR3, as DNA: TGCGCCAGCAGCTTGGGCCTCACCCGTTTGCGGGATACGCAGTATTTT. Encoded protein: CASSLGLTRLRDTQYF.

The chain recombines TRBV4-3 with TRBJ2-2; TRBD1 aligns across 9 bases. V lost 2 bases, J lost 4 bases, and 8 bases stayed unmatched. The germline CDR1 and CDR2 sequences are LGHNA and YSLEER. This CDR3 spans 17 amino acids. The chain's CDR3 is CASSQFRQGVSTGELFF. CDR3 coding DNA: TGCGCCAGCAGCCAATTTAGACAGGGGGTTTCCACCGGGGAGCTGTTTTTT.

This clone has just one count. The V and J genes are TRBV10-2 and TRBJ2-2; 14 positions agree with TRBD2. After removal of 6 bases from V and 4 bases from J, the junction contained 1 base not matched to a gene. This CDR3 region has 15 residues. Germline lookup yields CDR1 WSHSY and CDR2 SAAADI. The CDR3 is CASRGTSGSTGELFF. DNA of the CDR3: TGCGCCAGCAGAGGGACTAGCGGGAGCACCGGGGAGCTGTTTTTT.

CDR3: CASSPRRSGGASEQYF. CDR3 DNA sequence: TGTGCCAGCAGCCCCCGTCGTAGCGGGGGGGCCTCCGAGCAGTACTTC. The chain links TRBV13 to TRBJ2-7; TRBD2 agrees at 11 bases. The CDR3 is 16 amino acids. The V gene end was trimmed by 5 bases and the J gene end by 6 bases; junction bases not matched to a gene: 12. Germline V gives CDR1 PRHDT, CDR2 FYEKMQ (reference sequence).

The chain links TRBV6-5 to TRBJ1-6, with no clear D. CDR1 and CDR2 (germline): MNHEY, SVGAGI. V was shortened by 7 bases and J by 9 bases, with 13 bases between the two germline ends. CDR3 length equals 13 residues. DNA of the CDR3: TGTGCCAGCACCATTACTGGGAGTTCACCCCTCCACTTT. Its protein is CASTITGSSPLHF.

This chain connects TRBV7-2 to TRBJ2-4; D is perhaps TRBD2 (5 bases). The V gene lost 2 bases and the J gene lost 3 bases, with 17 bases spanning the gap. The CDR3 totals 17 residues. CDR1 is SGHTA and CDR2 is FQGNSA in the germline V gene. Written as DNA, the CDR3 is TGTGCCAGCAGCTTAACGTCAAGGGCGGCGGGCAAAAACATTCAGTACTTC. Its translation is CASSLTSRAAGKNIQYF.